One sample yielded the 21 T cell receptor beta chains listed below, sequenced in a study of T cell responses to AZD1222 COVID-19 vaccine. Repertoires were generated with immunoSEQ multiplex PCR, while TCRdb's copy carries only in-frame clones and drops some. The sample records 110,000 or so clones, approximately 90% being singletons. The material sequenced was peripheral blood, taken on day 0 of MenACWY control vaccination. The receptors come from an adult in good health.

This chain links TRBV18 with TRBJ2-3; 9 bases align to TRBD2. V lost 2 bases and J lost 0; bases outside the gene matches: 3. Germline CDR1 reads KGHSH; CDR2 reads LQKENI. The CDR3 has 16 amino acids. CDR3 nucleotides: TGTGCCAGCTCACCAGCTAGCGGGGTTAGCACAGATACGCAGTATTTT. Protein sequence: CASSPASGVSTDTQYF. Combining the CDR3 with reference TRBV18 and TRBJ2-3 gives the whole variable domain NAGVMQNPRHLVRRRGQEARLRCSPMKGHSHVYWYRQLPEEGLKFMVYLQKENIIDESGMPKERFSAEFPKEGPSILRIQQVVRGDSAAYFCASSPASGVSTDTQYFGPGTRLTVL.

The V and J genes are TRBV4-1 and TRBJ1-1; D is unclear. CDR1 is MGHRA, CDR2 YSYEKL, per germline. The CDR3 sequence is 13 residues long. The V end was cut by 8 bases, the J end by 1 base, with 11 bases between. CDR3 coding DNA: TGCGCCAGCCTCTTAGGAGGGAACACTGAAGCTTTCTTT. Translated: CASLLGGNTEAFF.

The CDR3 region is CASTLTNGNTIYF. The CDR3 DNA sequence: TGTGCCAGCACCCTGACAAATGGAAACACCATATATTTT. J is TRBJ1-3 and V is TRBV12-3 or TRBV12-4; no definite D call. This CDR3 has 13 residues. Trimming left V 7 bases short and J 3 bases short, with 10 bases between.

The chain uses TRBV7-8 and TRBJ2-1; D might be TRBD1 or TRBD2, each matching 6 bases. This CDR3 has 17 residues. Germline V gene lookup returns CDR1 SGHVS and CDR2 FQNEAQ. Trimming stripped 5 bases from V and 3 bases from J, with 20 bases between. The CDR3 reads CASSKRGARSGYNEQFF. The CDR3 coding sequence is TGTGCCAGCAGCAAAAGGGGGGCCCGATCGGGCTACAATGAGCAGTTCTTC.

CDR3 in amino acids: CASSQDRTSGANVLTF. The CDR3 nucleotides read TGCGCCAGCAGCCAAGATAGAACCTCTGGGGCCAACGTCCTGACTTTC. The gene calls are TRBV4-3 and TRBJ2-6; no definite D call. Looked up from germline, CDR1 is LGHNA and CDR2 is YSLEER. This CDR3 has 16 amino acids. V dropped 0 bases and J dropped 0 bases, with 6 bases sitting between them.

The rearrangement links TRBV10-2 to TRBJ2-1; TRBD1 aligns across 12 bases. V was pared by 7 bases and J by 7 bases, with 8 bases of the junction left unmatched. Germline V gene lookup returns CDR1 WSHSY and CDR2 SAAADI. There are 15 residues in the CDR3. CDR3 loop: CASNAGTGGLNEQFF. DNA for the CDR3: TGCGCCAGCAACGCCGGGACAGGGGGCTTGAATGAGCAGTTCTTC.

The rearrangement joins TRBV2 to TRBJ2-1; the match to TRBD1 covers 7 bases. This CDR3 spans 15 amino acids. V was pared by 4 bases and J by 3 bases, with 6 bases of the junction left unmatched. Germline V gene lookup returns CDR1 SNHLY and CDR2 FYNNEI. CDR3 in amino acids: CASSVPGQLYNEQFF. Written as DNA, the CDR3 is TGTGCCAGCAGTGTACCGGGACAGCTCTACAATGAGCAGTTCTTC.

V and J are TRBV19 and TRBJ2-1, with 7 bases fitting TRBD2. V lost 7 bases and J lost 2; bases outside the gene matches: 8. Germline CDR1 and CDR2: LNHDA and SQIVND (reference sequence). The length of the CDR3 is 15 residues. The CDR3 reads CASMGGYKAYNEQFF. The CDR3, as DNA: TGTGCCAGTATGGGAGGGTACAAGGCCTACAATGAGCAGTTCTTC.

This clone has just one count. The rearrangement joins TRBV6-5 to TRBJ2-7; the D gene is possibly TRBD1 (5 bases). The germline V gene has CDR1 MNHEY and CDR2 SVGAGI. V gave up 0 bases and J gave up 3 bases, with 15 bases separating them. The CDR3 has 16 residues. The CDR3 here is CASSYSRTPINYEQYF. The CDR3 bases are TGTGCCAGCAGTTACTCGCGGACACCGATTAACTACGAGCAGTACTTC.

The chain is built from TRBV7-3 and TRBJ2-5, with 15 bases that match TRBD2. J gave up 4 bases and V 5 bases, and 5 bases lay outside the gene matches. There are 16 residues in the CDR3. Germline CDR1 and CDR2: SGHTA and FQGTGA. The CDR3 reads CASSGGLAGGPETQYF. The CDR3 DNA sequence: TGTGCCAGCAGCGGCGGACTAGCGGGGGGGCCAGAGACCCAGTACTTC.

This chain uses TRBV3-1 (or the pseudogene TRBV3-2) with TRBJ1-4; perhaps TRBD1 as D (5 bases). V lost 0 bases to trimming and J lost 7 bases, with 15 bases between them. The germline gives CDR1 LGHDT, CDR2 YNNKEL (reference sequence). The CDR3 consists of 16 residues. The DNA for the CDR3 is TGTGCCAGCAGCCAAGATTTGGGGGTAGGAGGTGAAAAACTGTTTTTT. Protein sequence: CASSQDLGVGGEKLFF.

V gene TRBV10-2 combines with J gene TRBJ1-5; D remains ambiguous. V gave up 2 bases and J gave up 7 bases, with 9 bases separating them. This CDR3 has 13 residues. Germline V gives CDR1 WSHSY, CDR2 SAAADI. The CDR3 DNA sequence: TGCGCCAGCAGTGAGGCCTGGGGACAGCCCCAGCATTTT. Its protein is CASSEAWGQPQHF.

The chain recombines TRBV5-1 with TRBJ2-6; 7 bases align to TRBD1. Germline loops: CDR1 SGHRS, CDR2 YFSETQ. This CDR3 is built from 17 residues. V gave up 0 bases and J gave up 0 bases; unmatched junction bases: 3. CDR3 sequence: CASSLAGGYSGANVLTF. In nucleotides, the CDR3 is TGCGCCAGCAGCTTGGCAGGGGGATACTCTGGGGCCAACGTCCTGACTTTC.

The rearrangement joins TRBV20-1 to TRBJ1-1, with 7 bases identical to TRBD1. V lost 5 bases to trimming and J lost 8 bases; unmatched junction nucleotides: 5. This CDR3 comprises 11 residues. Germline V CDR1 and CDR2: DFQATT, SNEGSKA (reference sequence). The DNA for the CDR3 is TGCAGTGCTTACGGACAGGAAGAAGCTTTCTTT. This translates into CSAYGQEEAFF.

This sequence joins TRBV12-5 and TRBJ1-2; D ambiguous. The CDR3 has 16 amino acids. Trimming left V 2 bases short and J 0 bases short, with 13 bases between. The germline CDR1 and CDR2 sequences are LGHNT and FRNRAP. The CDR3 loop reads CASGLTPTSTNYGYTF. DNA for the CDR3: TGTGCTAGTGGTTTGACCCCGACAAGTACTAACTATGGCTACACCTTC.

The gene calls are TRBV18 and TRBJ1-1, with no clear D. The CDR3 is 14 residues long. The germline V gene encodes CDR1 KGHSH and CDR2 LQKENI. Deletions cut 4 bases from V and 1 base from J, with 10 bases between. The CDR3, as DNA: TGTGCCAGCTCACTGACGGATTCGAACACTGAAGCTTTCTTT. As protein: CASSLTDSNTEAFF.

V usage is TRBV9 and J usage is TRBJ2-6; the match to TRBD2 covers 14 bases. CDR1 is SGDLS and CDR2 is YYNGEE in the germline V gene. CDR3 size: 18 residues. The V and J ends lost 4 bases and 1 base, in that order; junction bases with no gene match: 4. CDR3 region: CASSPRLAGGSGANVLTF. In DNA, the CDR3 is TGTGCCAGCAGCCCTCGACTAGCGGGGGGGTCTGGGGCCAACGTCCTGACTTTC.

The V call is TRBV7-9, the J call TRBJ1-1, with D possibly being TRBD1 (6 bases). The V gene lost 5 bases and the J gene lost 4 bases, with 17 bases spanning the gap. The germline V gene has CDR1 SEHNR and CDR2 FQNEAQ (reference sequence). The CDR3 has 15 amino acids. The CDR3 region is CASSRGQGTSTEAFF. The CDR3 bases are TGTGCCAGCAGCAGAGGTCAGGGGACGAGCACTGAAGCTTTCTTT. Looking up the rest from reference TRBV7-9 and TRBJ1-1 gives the full variable domain: DTGVSQNPRHKITKRGQNVTFRCDPISEHNRLYWYRQTLGQGPEFLTYFQNEAQLEKSRLLSDRFSAERPKGSFSTLEIQRTEQGDSAMYLCASSRGQGTSTEAFFGQGTRLTVV.

This clone was observed once. The chain is built from TRBV19 and TRBJ1-1, with TRBD1 identical over 7 bases. Germline loops: CDR1 LNHDA, CDR2 SQIVND (reference sequence). This CDR3 contains 17 residues. Trimming cost V 4 bases and J 0 bases; bases outside gene matches: 11. The DNA for the CDR3 is TGTGCCAGTAGTAAGAAAGGGGGCGAAGGGGTGAACACTGAAGCTTTCTTT. This sequence encodes CASSKKGGEGVNTEAFF.

This sequence joins TRBV6-6 and TRBJ1-2; 9 nucleotides line up with TRBD1. The CDR3 consists of 14 residues. With V trimmed by 0 bases and J by 4 bases, 0 bases remained unmatched. CDR1 is MNHNY and CDR2 is SVGAGI in the germline V gene (reference sequence). The CDR3 is CASSYSTGGYGYTF. CDR3 nucleotides: TGTGCCAGCAGTTACTCGACAGGGGGCTATGGCTACACCTTC.

The J gene is TRBJ1-2, the V gene TRBV28; no reliable D call. CDR1 and CDR2 (germline): MDHEN, SYDVKM. The CDR3 sequence is 12 residues long. V was shortened by 2 bases and J by 10 bases, with 11 bases between the two germline ends. CDR3 nucleotide sequence: TGTGCCAGCAGTTTAAAAAAGGGCTTCTACACCTTC. This gives the protein CASSLKKGFYTF.